These 32 T cell receptor beta chains were sequenced from one sample in a study of T-cell reconstitution after alpha-beta-depleted transplantation in children. Unique molecular identifiers featured in how the TCRbeta library was prepared. TCRdb called the PCR reads again in MiXCR, with one record for every CDR3 protein. Here the sample spans about 400,000 distinct CDR3 sequences, just over 20% being singletons. Source: PBMCs from the stem cell graft donor, taken from the stem cell graft. The receptors were sampled from a human donor who donated a stem cell graft to a child with acute myeloid leukemia.

This chain joins TRBV28 and TRBJ2-3, with a tentative D call TRBD2 (5 bases). In germline, CDR1 is MDHEN, CDR2 SYDVKM. The CDR3 has 15 amino acids. The V end lost 4 bases, the J end lost 3 bases, and 14 bases lay between the germline ends. Here the CDR3 reads CASSSVGVTTDTQYF. Written as DNA, the CDR3 is TGTGCCAGCAGTTCGGTGGGAGTCACGACAGATACGCAGTATTTT.

This clonotype came up a few times. The chain links TRBV20-1 to TRBJ2-5; 7 bases line up with TRBD2. CDR3 length: 14 residues. V dropped 3 bases and J dropped 5; count of bases not matched to a gene: 9. Germline values: CDR1 DFQATT, CDR2 SNEGSKA (reference sequence). For the CDR3, the DNA is TGCAGTGCTAGTGGCGGGAGAGTAGAGGAGACCCAGTACTTC. Translated: CSASGGRVEETQYF.

This rearrangement joins TRBV12-3 or TRBV12-4 to TRBJ2-7; 11 bases align to TRBD2. V lost 6 bases and J lost 6; bases outside the gene matches: 7. This CDR3 has 14 amino acids. Here the CDR3 DNA reads TGTGCCAGCAGCCTGACTAGCGGGACAGGCGAGCAGTACTTC. The encoded protein is CASSLTSGTGEQYF.

V and J are TRBV6-1 and TRBJ2-2; 11 nucleotides match TRBD2. CDR1 is MNHNS and CDR2 is SASEGT in the germline V gene. This CDR3 has 15 amino acids. V was pared by 7 bases and J by 6 bases, with 7 bases of the junction left unmatched. The CDR3 region has the DNA TGTGCCAGCATTCCGGGACTAGCGGAGTCCGGGGAGCTGTTTTTT. Translation gives CASIPGLAESGELFF.

The gene calls are TRBV25-1 and TRBJ1-1, with a tentative D call TRBD1 (6 bases). Looked up from germline, CDR1 is MGHDK and CDR2 is SYGVNS. This CDR3 contains 15 residues. V lost 5 bases, J lost 1 base, and 14 bases lay in between. The CDR3 sequence is CASSPARGANTEAFF. CDR3 nucleotide sequence: TGTGCCAGCAGTCCAGCACGGGGGGCGAACACTGAAGCTTTCTTT.

This clonotype was counted ten times or more. The CDR3 reads CASSSWDRDEQYF. CDR3 DNA: TGTGCCAGCAGCTCATGGGACAGGGACGAGCAGTACTTC. The V gene is TRBV9, the J gene TRBJ2-7, with TRBD1 matching 9 bases. With V trimmed by 4 bases and J by 5 bases, 4 bases remained unmatched. CDR1 and CDR2 (germline): SGDLS, YYNGEE. The CDR3 runs 13 residues. Supplemented by reference TRBV9 and TRBJ2-7, the full variable domain reads DSGVTQTPKHLITATGQRVTLRCSPRSGDLSVYWYQQSLDQGLQFLIQYYNGEERAKGNILERFSAQQFPDLHSELNLSSLELGDSALYFCASSSWDRDEQYFGPGTRLTVT.

This clonotype was observed a few times. V and J are TRBV7-2 and TRBJ1-6; TRBD1 agrees at 7 bases. V shed 5 bases, J shed 10 bases, and the junction held 11 bases outside the gene matches. Germline CDR1 SGHTA, CDR2 FQGNSA. The CDR3 loop spans 15 amino acids. The CDR3 here is CASSPGGGQVSPLHF. The CDR3 region has the DNA TGTGCCAGCAGCCCGGGGGGAGGACAGGTGTCACCCCTCCACTTT.

This clonotype was seen many times. The rearrangement joins TRBV6-2 or TRBV6-3 to TRBJ2-1; tentative D call: TRBD1 (6 bases). The CDR3 runs 14 residues. In germline, CDR1 is MNHEY, CDR2 SVGEGT. V was shortened by 8 bases and J by 2 bases, with 13 bases between the two germline ends. Written as DNA, the CDR3 is TGTGCCAGCGCGACAGGAACTGCCTACAATGAGCAGTTCTTC. Protein product: CASATGTAYNEQFF.

The table lists this clonotype with a few counts. This chain joins TRBV20-1 and TRBJ2-1; D perhaps matches TRBD2 (5 bases). The CDR3 loop spans 14 amino acids. Trimming took off 2 bases at V and 9 bases at J, with 17 bases between the two ends. Germline V CDR1 and CDR2: DFQATT, SNEGSKA (reference sequence). CDR3 in amino acids: CSARSPTGRSEQFF. The CDR3 DNA follows: TGCAGTGCTAGAAGCCCCACGGGGAGAAGTGAGCAGTTCTTC.

This clonotype was seen a few times. This sequence may be a read error, since a much larger clone differs from it by one base. The V gene is TRBV11-2, the J gene TRBJ2-7; D possibly uses TRBD1 or TRBD2 (5 bases each). CDR3 length: 13 amino acids. Germline CDR1 SGHAT, CDR2 FQNNGV. In nucleotides, the CDR3 is TGTGCCTGCAGCTTTGGGACGGGCTACGAGCAGTACTTC. It encodes CACSFGTGYEQYF.

In its sample, this clonotype was seen a few times. The chain has TRBV24-1 and TRBJ2-7, with D possibly called TRBD1 or TRBD2 (5 bases each). The V gene's germline CDR1 is KGHDR and CDR2 SFDVKD. Trimming shortened V by 3 bases and J by 1 base, and 15 bases separated the two germline ends. The CDR3 covers 16 residues. This chain's CDR3 is CATSDPGAGNSYEQYF. The CDR3 DNA reads TGTGCCACCAGTGATCCCGGGGCAGGGAATTCCTACGAGCAGTACTTC.

The chain is built from TRBV5-1 and TRBJ2-1; D remains unclear. Trimming cost V 2 bases and J 2 bases, with 11 bases left between them. This CDR3 comprises 15 residues. Germline CDR1 is SGHRS and CDR2 is YFSETQ. CDR3 in amino acids: CASSLNGQTYNEQFF. For the CDR3, the DNA is TGCGCCAGCAGCTTAAACGGGCAAACCTACAATGAGCAGTTCTTC.

This clonotype turned up a few times. This chain links TRBV11-2 with TRBJ2-5; no reliable D call. CDR3 length: 11 amino acids. The V gene's germline CDR1 is SGHAT and CDR2 FQNNGV. Trimming pared 0 bases from V and 7 bases from J, leaving 3 bases between. The CDR3 loop is CASSLDWTQYF. CDR3 nucleotide sequence: TGTGCCAGCAGCTTAGACTGGACCCAGTACTTC.

The rearrangement links TRBV5-1 to TRBJ2-7; D may be TRBD1 or TRBD2 (6 bases each). Trimming stripped 1 base from V and 7 bases from J, with 12 bases between. Germline CDR1 and CDR2: SGHRS and YFSETQ. CDR3 length equals 13 residues. For the CDR3, the DNA is TGCGCCAGCAGCTTGCCGGGGGCGCGGGAGCAGTACTTC. Its translation: CASSLPGAREQYF. Complete variable domain (other parts from reference TRBV5-1 and TRBJ2-7): KAGVTQTPRYLIKTRGQQVTLSCSPISGHRSVSWYQQTPGQGLQFLFEYFSETQRNKGNFPGRFSGRQFSNSRSEMNVSTLELGDSALYLCASSLPGAREQYFGPGTRLTVT.

In its sample, this clonotype was seen a few times. V and J are TRBV6-5 and TRBJ1-5; 8 bases are a match to TRBD1. The CDR3 is 15 residues long. Germline-derived CDR1 and CDR2 are MNHEY and SVGAGI. The trim removed 4 bases at V and 1 base at J, leaving 3 bases unmatched. DNA of the CDR3: TGTGCCAGCAGTTGGGGACAGGCGAGCAATCAGCCCCAGCATTTT. Translation: CASSWGQASNQPQHF.

This clonotype has a handful of counts. The V gene is TRBV10-3, the J gene TRBJ2-2, with D possibly TRBD1 on 5 matching bases. CDR1 ENHRY and CDR2 SYGVKD come from the germline V gene. Between the trimmed V and J ends, which lost 7 bases and 3 bases, there was a span of 12 bases. CDR3 size: 14 residues. The CDR3 loop is CAIKDSADTGELFF. CDR3 DNA sequence: TGTGCCATCAAAGACAGTGCGGACACCGGGGAGCTGTTTTTT.

The chain combines TRBV12-3 or TRBV12-4 with TRBJ1-2, with D tentatively TRBD1 (5 bases). Between the trimmed V and J ends, which lost 6 bases and 5 bases, there was a span of 13 bases. The CDR3 spans 13 residues. CDR3 sequence: CASSSQGTYGYTF. DNA for the CDR3: TGTGCCAGCAGCTCCCAGGGAACGTATGGCTACACCTTC.

This clonotype was observed a handful of times. The rearrangement uses TRBV28 and TRBJ2-1, with 8 bases that match TRBD2. Germline values: CDR1 MDHEN, CDR2 SYDVKM. The CDR3 contains 12 residues. J was trimmed by 6 bases and V by 10 bases; bases with no gene match: 5. CDR3 bases: TGTGCCACCTTAGCGGGAAGCAATGAGCAGTTCTTC. Its translation is CATLAGSNEQFF.

V is TRBV4-1 and J is TRBJ2-7; 10 bases map to TRBD1. This CDR3 is built from 17 residues. V dropped 0 bases and J dropped 3; count of bases not matched to a gene: 8. Germline CDR1 MGHRA, CDR2 YSYEKL. This chain's CDR3 is CASSQDWAGTGVYEQYF. CDR3 sequence (DNA): TGCGCCAGCAGCCAAGATTGGGCCGGGACAGGGGTCTACGAGCAGTACTTC.

This clonotype was observed a handful of times. The V gene is TRBV2, the J gene TRBJ2-3; D not resolved. Germline V gene sequence: CDR1 SNHLY, CDR2 FYNNEI. The CDR3 has 15 amino acids. V was clipped by 2 bases and J by 0 bases, with 9 bases between them. The CDR3 here is CASSEYGPSTDTQYF. CDR3 DNA: TGTGCCAGCAGTGAATACGGGCCCAGCACAGATACGCAGTATTTT.

This clonotype was detected ten times or more. The V call is TRBV20-1, the J call TRBJ2-7; D is tentatively TRBD1 or TRBD2 (5 bases each). Germline-derived CDR1 and CDR2 are DFQATT and SNEGSKA (reference sequence). The CDR3 contains 11 residues. V was trimmed by 6 bases and J by 3 bases, leaving 9 bases between them. CDR3 sequence: CSAERGYEQYF. The DNA of the CDR3 is TGCAGTGCCGAGAGGGGCTACGAGCAGTACTTC.

The V and J genes are TRBV4-1 and TRBJ2-7; the D gene is possibly TRBD2 (6 bases). The CDR3 sequence is 18 residues long. Deletions cut 0 bases from V and 4 bases from J, with 22 bases between. CDR1 MGHRA and CDR2 YSYEKL come from the germline V gene. The CDR3 DNA reads TGCGCCAGCAGCCAAGATCGCCCCCCCGGAGGGGCTTTTTACGAGCAGTACTTC. Encoded protein: CASSQDRPPGGAFYEQYF.

This clonotype was picked up many times. This sequence joins TRBV4-2 and TRBJ2-1; D is unclear. The CDR3 runs 15 residues. V lost 0 bases, J lost 7 bases, and 13 bases lay in between. In germline, CDR1 is LGHNA, CDR2 YNFKEQ. The CDR3 spells CASSQEWDTSNEQFF. DNA for the CDR3: TGTGCCAGCAGCCAAGAATGGGATACATCAAATGAGCAGTTCTTC.

Many counts were recorded for this clonotype. The chain employs TRBV20-1 and TRBJ1-1, with 7 bases fitting TRBD1. In germline, CDR1 is DFQATT, CDR2 SNEGSKA (reference sequence). The CDR3 consists of 15 residues. J was trimmed by 3 bases and V by 0 bases; bases with no gene match: 7. The CDR3 here is CSARDGGTAYTEAFF. CDR3 DNA: TGCAGTGCTAGAGATGGGGGGACAGCATACACTGAAGCTTTCTTT.

This clonotype was seen ten or more times. The chain links TRBV6-5 to TRBJ1-6; 9 bases agree with TRBD1. This CDR3 is 15 amino acids long. The germline CDR1 and CDR2 sequences are MNHEY and SVGAGI. V was clipped by 4 bases and J by 7 bases; unmatched bases: 5. The CDR3 loop reads CASSSYRGPNSPLHF. CDR3 nucleotide sequence: TGTGCCAGCAGTTCCTACAGGGGGCCGAATTCACCCCTCCACTTT.

The chain employs TRBV20-1 and TRBJ1-5, with D maybe TRBD1 (6 bases). Looked up from germline, CDR1 is DFQATT and CDR2 is SNEGSKA (reference sequence). V shed 5 bases and J shed 5 bases, with 10 bases lying between them. The CDR3 sequence is 12 residues long. As DNA, the CDR3 is TGCAGTGCTTTTAGGGGGGATCAGCCCCAGCATTTT. As protein: CSAFRGDQPQHF.

This clonotype has at least ten counts. The rearrangement uses TRBV29-1 and TRBJ2-7; D tentatively fits TRBD1 or TRBD2 (6 bases each). V lost 4 bases and J 5 bases, leaving 21 bases between the germline ends. Germline CDR1 reads SQVTM; CDR2 reads ANQGSEA. The CDR3 length is 15 residues. CDR3 DNA sequence: TGCAGCGTTGTAGGGGGGCGCCCGGGGTCCCACGAGCAGTACTTC. This sequence encodes CSVVGGRPGSHEQYF.

This clonotype was seen repeatedly, ten times or more. The chain recombines TRBV12-3 or TRBV12-4 with TRBJ2-1; 8 bases match TRBD1. The CDR3 consists of 13 residues. Unmatched junction bases numbered 3, after V lost 5 bases and J lost 6 bases. DNA of the CDR3: TGTGCCAGCAGTACGACAGGGGCCAATGAGCAGTTCTTC. This codes for CASSTTGANEQFF.

At least ten counts were recorded for this clonotype. The chain joins TRBV7-9 to TRBJ1-6; 7 bases map to TRBD1. Germline V lookup: CDR1 SEHNR, CDR2 FQNEAQ (reference sequence). This CDR3 contains 14 residues. V was clipped by 5 bases and J by 8 bases; unmatched bases: 6. The CDR3 spells CASSKTTGDSPLHF. The CDR3 DNA follows: TGTGCCAGCAGCAAAACCACAGGGGATTCACCCCTCCACTTT.

The J gene is TRBJ2-3, the V gene TRBV4-3, with a weak D call TRBD2 (6 bases). This CDR3 is 16 amino acids long. In germline, CDR1 is LGHNA, CDR2 YSLEER. The V and J ends lost 4 bases and 2 bases respectively, with 16 bases between them. CDR3 in DNA: TGCGCCAGCAGCCTAGGGCTAGCGAGTAACACAGATACGCAGTATTTT. Translation: CASSLGLASNTDTQYF.

V gene TRBV4-3 combines with J gene TRBJ2-7; 7 bases are a match to TRBD1. This CDR3 has 18 amino acids. V lost 0 bases to trimming and J lost 4 bases; unmatched junction nucleotides: 15. Germline V CDR1 and CDR2: LGHNA, YSLEER. In DNA form, the CDR3 reads TGCGCCAGCAGCCAAGATTGGGCGCGAGGGACAGAGAAGTACGAGCAGTACTTC. Protein sequence: CASSQDWARGTEKYEQYF.

This clonotype showed up many times. This chain links TRBV20-1 with TRBJ2-7; 10 bases match TRBD2. With V trimmed by 6 bases and J by 3 bases, 8 bases remained unmatched. Per germline, CDR1 DFQATT and CDR2 SNEGSKA (reference sequence). CDR3 size: 14 residues. CDR3 nucleotide sequence: TGCAGTGCAGCCTTTAGCGGGAGGTACTACGAGCAGTACTTC. This encodes CSAAFSGRYYEQYF.